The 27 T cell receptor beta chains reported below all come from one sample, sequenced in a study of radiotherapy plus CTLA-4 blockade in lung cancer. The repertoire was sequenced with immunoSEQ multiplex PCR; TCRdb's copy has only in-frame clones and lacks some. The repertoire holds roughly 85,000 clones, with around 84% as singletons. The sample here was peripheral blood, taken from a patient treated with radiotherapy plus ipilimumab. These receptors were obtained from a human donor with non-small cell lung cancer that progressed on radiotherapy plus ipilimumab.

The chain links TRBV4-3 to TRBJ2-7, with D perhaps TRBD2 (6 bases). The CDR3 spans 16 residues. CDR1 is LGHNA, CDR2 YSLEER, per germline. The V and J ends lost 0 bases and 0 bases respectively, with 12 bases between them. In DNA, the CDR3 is TGCGCCAGCAGCCAAGAAGTAGCGGAGCACTCCTACGAGCAGTACTTC. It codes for CASSQEVAEHSYEQYF.

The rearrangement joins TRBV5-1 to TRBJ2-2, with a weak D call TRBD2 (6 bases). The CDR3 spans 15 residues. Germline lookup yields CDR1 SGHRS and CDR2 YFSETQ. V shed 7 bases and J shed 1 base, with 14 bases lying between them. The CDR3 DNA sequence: TGCGCCAGCTGTTCTGGGGGGTTGAACACCGGGGAGCTGTTTTTT. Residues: CASCSGGLNTGELFF.

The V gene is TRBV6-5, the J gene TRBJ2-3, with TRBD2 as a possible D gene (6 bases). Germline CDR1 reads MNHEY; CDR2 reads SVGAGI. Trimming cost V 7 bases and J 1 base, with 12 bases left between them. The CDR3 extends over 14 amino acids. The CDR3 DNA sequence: TGTGCCAGCAAGGAGGGATTAGGCACAGATACGCAGTATTTT. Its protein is CASKEGLGTDTQYF.

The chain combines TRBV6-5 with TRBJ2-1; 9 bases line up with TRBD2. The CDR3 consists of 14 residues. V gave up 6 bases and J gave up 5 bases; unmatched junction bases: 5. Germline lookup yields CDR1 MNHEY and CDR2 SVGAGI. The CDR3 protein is CASRGLAGHNEQFF. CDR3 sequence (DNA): TGTGCCAGCAGGGGGCTAGCGGGACACAATGAGCAGTTCTTC.

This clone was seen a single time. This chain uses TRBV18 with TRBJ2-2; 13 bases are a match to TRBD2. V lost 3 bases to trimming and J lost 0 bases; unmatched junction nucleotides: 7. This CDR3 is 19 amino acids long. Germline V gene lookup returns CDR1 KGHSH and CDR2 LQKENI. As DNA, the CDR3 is TGTGCCAGCTCACCCCTCCTACTAGCGGGGGGGACGAACACCGGGGAGCTGTTTTTT. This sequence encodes CASSPLLLAGGTNTGELFF.

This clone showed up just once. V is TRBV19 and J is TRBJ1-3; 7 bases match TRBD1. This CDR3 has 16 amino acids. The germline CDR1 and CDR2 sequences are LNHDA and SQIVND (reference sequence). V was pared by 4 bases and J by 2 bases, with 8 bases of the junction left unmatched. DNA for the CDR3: TGTGCCAGTAGTACAAACAGGGGATTGCCTGGAAACACCATATATTTT. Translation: CASSTNRGLPGNTIYF.

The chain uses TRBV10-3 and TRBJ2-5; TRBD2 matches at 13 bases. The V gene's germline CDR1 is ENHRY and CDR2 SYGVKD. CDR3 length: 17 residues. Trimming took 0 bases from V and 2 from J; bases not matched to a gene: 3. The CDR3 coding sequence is TGTGCCATCAGTGAGTCCCTACTAGCGGGGGGGCAAGAGACCCAGTACTTC. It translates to CAISESLLAGGQETQYF.

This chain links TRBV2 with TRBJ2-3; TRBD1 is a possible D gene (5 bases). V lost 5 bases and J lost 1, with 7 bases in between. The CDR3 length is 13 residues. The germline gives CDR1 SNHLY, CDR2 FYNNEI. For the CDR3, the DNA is TGTGCCAGCAGTACAGGTCGCACAGATACGCAGTATTTT. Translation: CASSTGRTDTQYF. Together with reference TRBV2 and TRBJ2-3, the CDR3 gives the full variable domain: EPEVTQTPSHQVTQMGQEVILRCVPISNHLYFYWYRQILGQKVEFLVSFYNNEISEKSEIFDDQFSVERPDGSNFTLKIRSTKLEDSAMYFCASSTGRTDTQYFGPGTRLTVL.

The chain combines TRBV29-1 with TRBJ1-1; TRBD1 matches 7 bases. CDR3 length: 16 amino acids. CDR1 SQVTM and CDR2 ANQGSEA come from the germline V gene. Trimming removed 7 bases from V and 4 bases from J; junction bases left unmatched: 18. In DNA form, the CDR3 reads TGCAGCGCAAAAAAAGGGGGCCACGCGGGGGGCACTGAAGCTTTCTTT. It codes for CSAKKGGHAGGTEAFF.

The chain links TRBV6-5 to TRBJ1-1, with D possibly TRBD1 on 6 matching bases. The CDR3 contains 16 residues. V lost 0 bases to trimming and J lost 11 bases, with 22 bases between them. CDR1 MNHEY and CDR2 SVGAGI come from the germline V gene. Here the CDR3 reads CASSYSIGGRTQIAFF. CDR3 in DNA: TGTGCCAGCAGTTACTCGATTGGGGGGCGGACGCAGATCGCTTTCTTT.

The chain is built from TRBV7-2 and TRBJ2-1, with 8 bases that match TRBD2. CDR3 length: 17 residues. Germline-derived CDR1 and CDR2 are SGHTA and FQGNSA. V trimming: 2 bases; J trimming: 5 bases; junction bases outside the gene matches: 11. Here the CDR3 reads CASSLLGRLARHNEQFF. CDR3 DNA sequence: TGTGCCAGCAGCTTATTGGGGCGACTAGCGCGGCACAATGAGCAGTTCTTC.

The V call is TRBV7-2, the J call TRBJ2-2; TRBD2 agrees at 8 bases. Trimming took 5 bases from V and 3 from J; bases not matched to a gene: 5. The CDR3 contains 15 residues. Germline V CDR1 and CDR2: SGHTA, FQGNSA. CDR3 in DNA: TGTGCCAGCAGCATTAGCGGGACTTACACCGGGGAGCTGTTTTTT. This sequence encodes CASSISGTYTGELFF.

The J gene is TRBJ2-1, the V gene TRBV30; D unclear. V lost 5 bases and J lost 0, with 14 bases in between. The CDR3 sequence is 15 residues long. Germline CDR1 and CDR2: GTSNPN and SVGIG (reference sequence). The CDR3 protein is CAWDDWKSSYNEQFF. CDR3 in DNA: TGTGCCTGGGACGACTGGAAGAGCTCCTACAATGAGCAGTTCTTC.

CDR3 DNA: TGTGCCAGCAGCTTAGAAGGGAGCCCCCGTGGTGAGCAGTTCTTC. Protein product: CASSLEGSPRGEQFF. The rearrangement joins TRBV7-2 to TRBJ2-1, with D possibly matching TRBD2 (5 bases). This CDR3 spans 15 amino acids. Trimming left V 1 base short and J 9 bases short, with 16 bases between. Germline lookup yields CDR1 SGHTA and CDR2 FQGNSA.

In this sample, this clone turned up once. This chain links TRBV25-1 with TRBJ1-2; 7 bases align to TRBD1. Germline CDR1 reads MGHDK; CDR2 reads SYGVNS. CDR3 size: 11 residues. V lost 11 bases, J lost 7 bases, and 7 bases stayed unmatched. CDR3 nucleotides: TGTGCCGCCAGGGGGTTGGGTGGCTACACCTTC. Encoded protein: CAARGLGGYTF.

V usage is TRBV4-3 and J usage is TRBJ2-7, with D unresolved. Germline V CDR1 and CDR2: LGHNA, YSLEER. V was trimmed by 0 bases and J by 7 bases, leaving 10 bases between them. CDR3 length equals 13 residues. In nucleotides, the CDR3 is TGCGCCAGCAGCCAAGAGCCAGAAAGGGAGCAGTACTTC. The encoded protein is CASSQEPEREQYF.

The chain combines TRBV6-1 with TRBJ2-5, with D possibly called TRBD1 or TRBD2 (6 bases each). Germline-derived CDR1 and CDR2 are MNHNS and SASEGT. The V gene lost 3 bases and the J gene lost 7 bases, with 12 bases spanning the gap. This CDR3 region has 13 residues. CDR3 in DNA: TGTGCCAGCAGTGAGCGGACAGCGGGGACCCAGTACTTC. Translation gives CASSERTAGTQYF.

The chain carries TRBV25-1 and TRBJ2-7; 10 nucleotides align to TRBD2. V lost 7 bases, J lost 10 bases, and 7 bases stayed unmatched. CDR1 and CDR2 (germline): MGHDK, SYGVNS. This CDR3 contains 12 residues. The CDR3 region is CASMRAGGGQYF. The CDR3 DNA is TGTGCCAGCATGCGAGCGGGAGGGGGACAGTACTTC.

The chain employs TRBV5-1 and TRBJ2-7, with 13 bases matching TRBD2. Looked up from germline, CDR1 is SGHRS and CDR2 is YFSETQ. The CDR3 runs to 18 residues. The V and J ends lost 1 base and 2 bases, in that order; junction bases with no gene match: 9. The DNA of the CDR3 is TGCGCCAGCAGCTTGACCTGGACTAGCGGGAGAAGTACCTACGAGCAGTACTTC. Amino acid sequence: CASSLTWTSGRSTYEQYF.

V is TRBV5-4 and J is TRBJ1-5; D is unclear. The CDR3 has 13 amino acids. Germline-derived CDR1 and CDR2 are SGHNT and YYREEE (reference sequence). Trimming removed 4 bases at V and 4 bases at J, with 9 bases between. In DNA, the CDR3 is TGTGCCAGCAGCACTGACACGAATCAGCCCCAGCATTTT. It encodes CASSTDTNQPQHF.

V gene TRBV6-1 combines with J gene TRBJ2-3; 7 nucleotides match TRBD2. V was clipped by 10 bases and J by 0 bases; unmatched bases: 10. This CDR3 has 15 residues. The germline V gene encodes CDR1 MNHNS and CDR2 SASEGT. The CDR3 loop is CATVRGFTSTDTQYF. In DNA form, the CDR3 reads TGTGCCACCGTGCGGGGGTTTACTAGCACAGATACGCAGTATTTT.

CDR3 region: CASRIQANQETQYF. CDR3 DNA sequence: TGTGCCAGCAGGATACAGGCAAACCAAGAGACCCAGTACTTC. The rearrangement links TRBV9 to TRBJ2-5; D might be TRBD1 (5 bases). The CDR3 is 14 residues long. The germline CDR1 and CDR2 sequences are SGDLS and YYNGEE. Trimming left V 5 bases short and J 0 bases short, with 11 bases between.

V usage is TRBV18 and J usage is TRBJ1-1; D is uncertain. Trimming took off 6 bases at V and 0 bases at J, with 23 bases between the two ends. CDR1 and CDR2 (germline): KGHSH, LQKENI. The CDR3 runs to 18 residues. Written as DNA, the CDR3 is TGTGCCAGCTCTCACACCCCCGGCAGGAGCTTCATGAACACTGAAGCTTTCTTT. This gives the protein CASSHTPGRSFMNTEAFF.

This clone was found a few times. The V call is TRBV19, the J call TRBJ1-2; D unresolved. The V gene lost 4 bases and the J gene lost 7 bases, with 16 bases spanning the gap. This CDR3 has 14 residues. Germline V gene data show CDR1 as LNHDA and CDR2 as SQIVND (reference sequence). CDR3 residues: CASSSSSSVGGYTF. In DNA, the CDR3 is TGTGCCAGTAGTAGCTCCTCTTCAGTCGGTGGCTACACCTTC.

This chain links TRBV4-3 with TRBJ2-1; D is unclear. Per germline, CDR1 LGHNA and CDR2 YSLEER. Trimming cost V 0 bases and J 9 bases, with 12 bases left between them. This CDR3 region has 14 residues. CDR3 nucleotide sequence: TGCGCCAGCAGCCAAGATCGGGTGTCTGGTGAGCAGTTCTTC. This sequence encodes CASSQDRVSGEQFF.

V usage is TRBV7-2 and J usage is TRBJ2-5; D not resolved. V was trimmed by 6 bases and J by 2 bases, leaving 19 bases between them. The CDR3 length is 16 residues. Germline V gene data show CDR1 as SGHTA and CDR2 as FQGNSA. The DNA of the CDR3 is TGTGCCAGCAGTCAGAGAGGAAGGACGAAACAAGAGACCCAGTACTTC. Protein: CASSQRGRTKQETQYF.

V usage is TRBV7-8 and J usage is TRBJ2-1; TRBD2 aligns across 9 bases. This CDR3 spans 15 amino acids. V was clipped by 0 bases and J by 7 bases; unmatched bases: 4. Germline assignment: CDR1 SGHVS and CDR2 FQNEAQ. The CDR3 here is CASSLASGSWNEQFF. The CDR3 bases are TGTGCCAGCAGCTTAGCTAGCGGGAGTTGGAATGAGCAGTTCTTC.